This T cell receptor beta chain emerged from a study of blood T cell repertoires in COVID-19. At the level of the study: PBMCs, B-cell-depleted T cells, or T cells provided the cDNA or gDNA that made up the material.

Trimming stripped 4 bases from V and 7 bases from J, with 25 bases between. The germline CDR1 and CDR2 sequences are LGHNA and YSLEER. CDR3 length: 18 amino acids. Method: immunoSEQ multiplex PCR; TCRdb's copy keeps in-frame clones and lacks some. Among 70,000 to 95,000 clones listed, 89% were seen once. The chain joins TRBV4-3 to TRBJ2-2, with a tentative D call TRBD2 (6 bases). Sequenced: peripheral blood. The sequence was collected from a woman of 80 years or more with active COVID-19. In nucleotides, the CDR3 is TGCGCCAGCAGCCTAGCAAGCTCCGGAGGTTGGGGAGGCGGGGAGCTGTTTTTT. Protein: CASSLASSGGWGGGELFF.